These 18 T cell receptor beta chains were sequenced from one sample in a study of cytomegalovirus exposure and HLA in healthy donors. The PCR contained 60 Vbeta and 13 Jbeta primers. Method: immunoSEQ multiplex PCR; TCRdb's copy keeps in-frame clones and lacks some. Found here are approximately 120,000 clones, 80% of them singletons; the top ten hold approximately 8.4%. Material for sequencing was PBMCs. The receptor source for this set is a man under 40 in good health and CMV-seropositive.

The chain links TRBV2 to TRBJ1-4, with D maybe TRBD1 (6 bases). The CDR3 length is 14 residues. The germline CDR1 and CDR2 sequences are SNHLY and FYNNEI. Trimming removed 6 bases from V and 0 bases from J, with 8 bases in between. The CDR3 loop reads CASSWTATNEKLFF. The CDR3, as DNA: TGTGCCAGCAGCTGGACAGCAACTAATGAAAAACTGTTTTTT. The variable domain in full, completed from reference TRBV2 and TRBJ1-4, reads EPEVTQTPSHQVTQMGQEVILRCVPISNHLYFYWYRQILGQKVEFLVSFYNNEISEKSEIFDDQFSVERPDGSNFTLKIRSTKLEDSAMYFCASSWTATNEKLFFGSGTQLSVL.

The chain recombines TRBV4-1 with TRBJ2-1, with unresolved D. The CDR3 runs to 16 residues. Per germline, CDR1 MGHRA and CDR2 YSYEKL. The ends were cut back, 1 base at V and 2 bases at J, with 12 bases in the middle. CDR3 DNA sequence: TGCGCCAGCAGCCAAGTAAGCGTACCGGCCTACAATGAGCAGTTCTTC. It encodes CASSQVSVPAYNEQFF.

Concerning this clone: Different DNA sequences within this sample yield the same CDR3. The chain couples TRBV29-1 to TRBJ2-7, with 9 bases matching TRBD1. CDR1 and CDR2 (germline): SQVTM, ANQGSEA. The CDR3 is 13 amino acids. J lost 0 bases, V lost 4 bases, and 1 base had no gene match. CDR3: CSVGGQGSYEQYF. The CDR3 DNA follows: TGCAGCGTTGGGGGACAGGGCTCCTACGAGCAGTACTTC.

This sequence joins TRBV5-8 and TRBJ2-7, with 8 bases fitting TRBD1. The V segment lost 3 bases and the J segment 2 bases; nucleotides outside the gene matches: 1. CDR3 length equals 13 residues. Per germline, CDR1 SGHTS and CDR2 YDEGEE. The CDR3 DNA follows: TGTGCCAGCAGCTGGGGACAGGCCTACGAGCAGTACTTC. This sequence encodes CASSWGQAYEQYF.

This clone was seen more than once but under ten times. The chain carries TRBV28 and TRBJ1-2; 10 positions match TRBD1. The CDR3 covers 14 residues. Germline V gene lookup returns CDR1 MDHEN and CDR2 SYDVKM. Unmatched junction bases numbered 8, after V lost 4 bases and J lost 9 bases. Here the CDR3 DNA reads TGTGCCAGCAGTTCCTCGGACAGGGGGGGAAGCTACACCTTC. Residues: CASSSSDRGGSYTF.

This clone was seen only once. The J gene is TRBJ2-7, the V gene TRBV7-3, with 11 bases lining up with TRBD2. The junction had 9 bases not matched to a gene; V was cut back by 5 bases and J by 6 bases. The CDR3 spans 15 residues. Germline lookup yields CDR1 SGHTA and CDR2 FQGTGA. The CDR3 bases are TGTGCCAGCAGCGCGTCTAGCGGGGGGCCCTCCGAGCAGTACTTC. This codes for CASSASSGGPSEQYF.

The V gene is TRBV2, the J gene TRBJ2-7, with D perhaps TRBD1 (5 bases). Germline V gene lookup returns CDR1 SNHLY and CDR2 FYNNEI. The length of the CDR3 is 16 residues. Trimming shortened V by 6 bases and J by 0 bases, and 18 bases separated the two germline ends. CDR3 nucleotide sequence: TGTGCCAGCAGCCTAGATCTCAAGGACAACTCCTACGAGCAGTACTTC. Residues: CASSLDLKDNSYEQYF. Supplemented by reference TRBV2 and TRBJ2-7, the full variable domain reads EPEVTQTPSHQVTQMGQEVILRCVPISNHLYFYWYRQILGQKVEFLVSFYNNEISEKSEIFDDQFSVERPDGSNFTLKIRSTKLEDSAMYFCASSLDLKDNSYEQYFGPGTRLTVT.

The V and J genes are TRBV29-1 and TRBJ1-2; TRBD1 might be the D (5 bases). From germline, CDR1 is SQVTM and CDR2 ANQGSEA. V was pared by 2 bases and J by 2 bases, with 15 bases between. CDR3 length: 15 residues. This chain's CDR3 is CSVETSGLPNYGYTF. CDR3 coding DNA: TGCAGCGTTGAAACTTCGGGACTGCCCAACTATGGCTACACCTTC. Filled out from reference TRBV29-1 and TRBJ1-2, the complete variable domain reads SAVISQKPSRDICQRGTSLTIQCQVDSQVTMMFWYRQQPGQSLTLIATANQGSEATYESGFVIDKFPISRPNLTFSTLTVSNMSPEDSSIYLCSVETSGLPNYGYTFGSGTRLTVV.

Worth noting for this clone: The identical CDR3 is also encoded by other nucleotide sequences in the sample. This chain connects TRBV5-1 to TRBJ2-5, with TRBD1 matching 8 bases. The germline V gene has CDR1 SGHRS and CDR2 YFSETQ. V lost 0 bases and J lost 5; bases outside the gene matches: 6. The CDR3 loop spans 15 amino acids. The CDR3 reads CASSLAGGSGETQYF. CDR3 nucleotides: TGCGCCAGCAGCTTGGCAGGGGGCTCGGGGGAGACCCAGTACTTC.

The chain links TRBV28 to TRBJ2-3, with TRBD2 as a possible D gene (5 bases). The CDR3 contains 13 residues. V shed 8 bases and J shed 4 bases, with 13 bases lying between them. The germline gives CDR1 MDHEN, CDR2 SYDVKM. DNA of the CDR3: TGTGCCAGCTACTCGAGACTATCAGATACGCAGTATTTT. This codes for CASYSRLSDTQYF.

The V and J genes are TRBV9 and TRBJ1-2; 8 nucleotides align to TRBD1. The germline V gene has CDR1 SGDLS and CDR2 YYNGEE. The CDR3 length is 14 residues. V gave up 3 bases and J gave up 6 bases; unmatched junction bases: 7. CDR3 nucleotide sequence: TGTGCCAGCAGCGCGGACAGGGTTGCTGATGGCTACACCTTC. It translates to CASSADRVADGYTF.

V is TRBV4-1 and J is TRBJ2-7; TRBD1 might be the D (6 bases). V was trimmed by 1 base and J by 6 bases, leaving 16 bases between them. CDR3 size: 15 residues. Per germline, CDR1 MGHRA and CDR2 YSYEKL. The CDR3 coding sequence is TGCGCCAGCAGCCAAGTCCTCGAGGACAGTTTCGAGCAGTACTTC. Protein product: CASSQVLEDSFEQYF.

The chain links TRBV12-5 to TRBJ1-3; weak D call: TRBD1 (5 bases). The length of the CDR3 is 14 residues. Germline CDR1 reads LGHNT; CDR2 reads FRNRAP. Trimming removed 8 bases from V and 0 bases from J, with 11 bases in between. The CDR3 here is CASPQGDSGNTIYF. CDR3 bases: TGTGCTAGTCCTCAGGGCGACTCTGGAAACACCATATATTTT.

The rearrangement uses TRBV9 and TRBJ1-5, with D perhaps matching TRBD1 (6 bases). Germline V CDR1 and CDR2: SGDLS, YYNGEE. V was shortened by 4 bases and J by 8 bases, with 13 bases between the two germline ends. The CDR3 runs 13 residues. The chain's CDR3 is CASSLTGYKPQHF. Written as DNA, the CDR3 is TGTGCCAGCAGCCTTACAGGGTACAAGCCCCAGCATTTT. The complete variable domain, with remaining parts taken from reference TRBV9 and TRBJ1-5, reads DSGVTQTPKHLITATGQRVTLRCSPRSGDLSVYWYQQSLDQGLQFLIQYYNGEERAKGNILERFSAQQFPDLHSELNLSSLELGDSALYFCASSLTGYKPQHFGDGTRLSIL.

This chain connects TRBV19 to TRBJ1-1; no clear D. The CDR3 is 13 amino acids. In germline, CDR1 is LNHDA, CDR2 SQIVND (reference sequence). V lost 3 bases, J lost 0 bases, and 5 bases lay in between. Here the CDR3 DNA reads TGTGCCAGTAGTATCCTTTTGAACACTGAAGCTTTCTTT. Protein: CASSILLNTEAFF.

The chain combines TRBV4-1 with TRBJ2-3, with a tentative D call TRBD1 (6 bases). Trimming removed 4 bases from V and 3 bases from J, with 14 bases in between. The CDR3 spans 15 residues. Germline V gives CDR1 MGHRA, CDR2 YSYEKL. The CDR3 DNA reads as TGCGCCAGCAGCCCGGGACCTAGGGGGACAGATACGCAGTATTTT. Its translation: CASSPGPRGTDTQYF.

The rearrangement links TRBV13 to TRBJ2-7; possible D gene TRBD1, 6 bases. The CDR3 extends over 13 amino acids. V was trimmed by 5 bases and J by 2 bases, leaving 10 bases between them. Germline CDR1 and CDR2: PRHDT and FYEKMQ (reference sequence). CDR3 nucleotides: TGTGCCAGCAGCCTCGGACAGACCTACGAGCAGTACTTC. It is translated as CASSLGQTYEQYF.

This clone was seen only a few times. The chain employs TRBV6-1 and TRBJ1-1; D uncertain. This CDR3 region has 13 residues. The ends were cut back, 5 bases at V and 0 bases at J, with 7 bases in the middle. The germline CDR1 and CDR2 sequences are MNHNS and SASEGT. CDR3 coding DNA: TGTGCCAGCAGTATACAGATGAACACTGAAGCTTTCTTT. Translated, it gives CASSIQMNTEAFF.